This TCR beta chain was sequenced for a study of blood T cell repertoires in COVID-19. At the level of the study: Samples taken during acute and convalescent COVID-19 were collected in the United States, Italy and Spain.

The J segment lost 2 bases and the V segment lost 1 base, leaving 6 bases of the junction unmatched. This CDR3 has 17 amino acids. The germline gives CDR1 SNHLY, CDR2 FYNNEI. Patients at the Seattle site were enrolled during active infection and followed longitudinally. Authors' analysis steps: The assay estimated nucleated cells by amplifying reference gene primers. Method: immunoSEQ multiplex PCR; TCRdb's copy keeps in-frame clones and lacks some. That table is the source of V, J and clone size, and D and trimming were worked out from the DNA. Among 180,000 or so clones, about four fifths were seen once, and the ten largest hold approximately 10%.

The sample taken for sequencing was peripheral blood. This chain connects TRBV2 to TRBJ2-7; 12 nucleotides agree with TRBD2. The receptor was isolated from a woman in her thirties or forties with COVID-19, enrolled during active disease. The CDR3 DNA is TGTGCCAGCAGTGAAGTGGCTAGCGGGAGGGTTACCTACGAGCAGTACTTC. Its translation is CASSEVASGRVTYEQYF.